What follows is one T cell receptor beta chain and its context. V dropped 3 bases and J dropped 2 bases, with 1 base sitting between them. Germline-derived CDR1 and CDR2 are KGHSH and LQKENI. The CDR3 totals 11 residues. This entry comes from a study of control samples from healthy donors and cancer patients. The repertoire was sequenced with immunoSEQ multiplex PCR; TCRdb's copy has only in-frame clones and lacks some. The sample carries 170,000 or so clones, around 90% recorded once. V and J are TRBV18 and TRBJ1-1; no definite D call. Sequencing was carried out using blood. This receptor was obtained from a woman aged 45 to 65 in good health. CDR3: CASSPNTEAFF. CDR3 nucleotides: TGTGCCAGCTCACCTAACACTGAAGCTTTCTTT.